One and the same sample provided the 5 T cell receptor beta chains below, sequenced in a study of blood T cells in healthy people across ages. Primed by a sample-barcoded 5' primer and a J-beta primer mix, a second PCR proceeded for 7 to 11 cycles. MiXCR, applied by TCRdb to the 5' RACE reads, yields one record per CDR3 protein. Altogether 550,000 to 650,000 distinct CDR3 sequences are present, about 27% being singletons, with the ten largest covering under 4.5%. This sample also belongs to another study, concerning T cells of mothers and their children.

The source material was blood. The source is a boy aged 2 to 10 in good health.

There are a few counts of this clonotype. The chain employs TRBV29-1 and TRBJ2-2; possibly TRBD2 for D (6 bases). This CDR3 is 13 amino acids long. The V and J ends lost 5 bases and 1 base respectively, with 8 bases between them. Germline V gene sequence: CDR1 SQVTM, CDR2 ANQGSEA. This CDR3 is CSVTRGNTGELFF. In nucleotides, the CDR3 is TGCAGCGTTACGCGGGGGAACACCGGGGAGCTGTTTTTT.

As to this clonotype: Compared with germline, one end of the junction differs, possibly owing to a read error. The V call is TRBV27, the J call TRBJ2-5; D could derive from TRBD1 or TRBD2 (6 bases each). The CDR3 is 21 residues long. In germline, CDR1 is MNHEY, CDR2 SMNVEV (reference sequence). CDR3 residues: CAGSRTAGGGYYPELVETQYF. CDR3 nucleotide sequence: TGTGCCGGCAGCCGGACAGCCGGGGGCGGGTACTACCCAGAGCTGGTGGAGACCCAGTACTTC.

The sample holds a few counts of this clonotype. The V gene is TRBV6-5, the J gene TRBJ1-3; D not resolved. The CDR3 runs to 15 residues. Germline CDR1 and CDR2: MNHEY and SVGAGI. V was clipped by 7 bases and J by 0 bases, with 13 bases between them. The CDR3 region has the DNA TGTGCCAGCACCCGAAGCCCGAGCTCTGGAAACACCATATATTTT. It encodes CASTRSPSSGNTIYF.

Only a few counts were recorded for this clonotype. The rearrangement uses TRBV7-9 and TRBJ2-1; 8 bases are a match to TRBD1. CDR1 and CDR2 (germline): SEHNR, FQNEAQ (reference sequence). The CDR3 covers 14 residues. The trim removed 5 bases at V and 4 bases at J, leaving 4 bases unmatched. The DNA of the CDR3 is TGTGCCAGCAGCCCAGGGGGCTTTTACAATGAGCAGTTCTTC. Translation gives CASSPGGFYNEQFF.

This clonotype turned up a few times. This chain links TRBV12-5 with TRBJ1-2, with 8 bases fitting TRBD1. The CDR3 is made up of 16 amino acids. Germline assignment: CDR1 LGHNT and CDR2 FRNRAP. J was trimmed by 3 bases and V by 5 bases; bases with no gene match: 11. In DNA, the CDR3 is TGTGCTAGTGGTCCGACAGGGGCGCAGACTTACTATGGCTACACCTTC. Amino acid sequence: CASGPTGAQTYYGYTF.